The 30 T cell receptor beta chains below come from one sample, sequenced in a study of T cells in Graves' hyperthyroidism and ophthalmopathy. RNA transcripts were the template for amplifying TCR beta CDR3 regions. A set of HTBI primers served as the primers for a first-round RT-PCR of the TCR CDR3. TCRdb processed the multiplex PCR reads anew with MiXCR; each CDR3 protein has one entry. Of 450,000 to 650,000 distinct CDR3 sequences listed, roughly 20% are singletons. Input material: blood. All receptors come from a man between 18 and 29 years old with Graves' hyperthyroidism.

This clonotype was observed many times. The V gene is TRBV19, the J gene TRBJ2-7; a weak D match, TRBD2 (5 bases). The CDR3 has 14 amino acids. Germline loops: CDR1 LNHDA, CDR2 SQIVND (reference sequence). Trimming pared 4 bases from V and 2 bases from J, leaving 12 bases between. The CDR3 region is CASSNSDSAYEQYF. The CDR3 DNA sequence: TGTGCCAGTAGTAATAGCGATTCCGCCTACGAGCAGTACTTC.

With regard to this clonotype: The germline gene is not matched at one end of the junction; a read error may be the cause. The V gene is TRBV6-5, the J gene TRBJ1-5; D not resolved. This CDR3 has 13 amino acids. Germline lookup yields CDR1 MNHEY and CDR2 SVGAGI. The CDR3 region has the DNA TGTTCCAGCAGTTATGACCTAAACCAGCCCCAGCATTTT. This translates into CSSSYDLNQPQHF.

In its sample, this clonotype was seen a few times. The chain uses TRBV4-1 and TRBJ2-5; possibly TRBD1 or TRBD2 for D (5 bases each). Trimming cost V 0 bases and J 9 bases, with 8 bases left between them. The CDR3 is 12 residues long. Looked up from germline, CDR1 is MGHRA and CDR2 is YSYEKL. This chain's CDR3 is CASSQEGVAQYF. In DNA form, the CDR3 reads TGCGCCAGCAGCCAAGAGGGGGTTGCCCAGTACTTC.

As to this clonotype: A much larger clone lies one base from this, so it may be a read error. This CDR3 is CASKGSTGELCF. CDR3 coding DNA: TGTGCCAGTAAGGGGAGCACCGGGGAGCTGTGTTTT. The rearrangement uses TRBV12-3 or TRBV12-4 and TRBJ2-2; D may correspond to TRBD1 or TRBD2 (5 bases each). The CDR3 has 12 residues.

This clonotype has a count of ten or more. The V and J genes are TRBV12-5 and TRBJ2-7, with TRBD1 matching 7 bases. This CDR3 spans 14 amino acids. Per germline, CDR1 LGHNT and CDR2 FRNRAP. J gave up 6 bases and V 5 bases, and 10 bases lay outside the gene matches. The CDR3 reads CASGLRDSRVEQYF. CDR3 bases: TGTGCTAGTGGTCTCCGGGACAGTCGGGTCGAGCAGTACTTC.

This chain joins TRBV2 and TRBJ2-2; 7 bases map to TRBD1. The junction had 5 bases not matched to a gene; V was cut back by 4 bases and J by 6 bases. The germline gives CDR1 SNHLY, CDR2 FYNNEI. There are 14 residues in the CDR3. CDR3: CASSARQGPGELFF. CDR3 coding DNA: TGTGCCAGCAGTGCCCGACAGGGACCCGGGGAGCTGTTTTTT.

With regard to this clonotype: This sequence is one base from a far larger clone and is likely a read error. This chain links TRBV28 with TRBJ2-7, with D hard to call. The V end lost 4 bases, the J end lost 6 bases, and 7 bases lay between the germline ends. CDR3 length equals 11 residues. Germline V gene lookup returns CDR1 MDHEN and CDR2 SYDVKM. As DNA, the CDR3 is TGTGCCAGCAGTTCCGGGTGCGAGCAGTACTTC. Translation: CASSSGCEQYF.

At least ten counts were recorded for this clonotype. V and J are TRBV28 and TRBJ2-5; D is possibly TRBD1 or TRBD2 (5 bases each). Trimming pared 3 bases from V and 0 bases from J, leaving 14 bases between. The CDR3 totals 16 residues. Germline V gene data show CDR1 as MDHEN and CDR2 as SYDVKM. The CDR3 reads CASSFWGRVNQETQYF. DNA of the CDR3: TGTGCCAGCAGTTTTTGGGGACGGGTGAACCAAGAGACCCAGTACTTC.

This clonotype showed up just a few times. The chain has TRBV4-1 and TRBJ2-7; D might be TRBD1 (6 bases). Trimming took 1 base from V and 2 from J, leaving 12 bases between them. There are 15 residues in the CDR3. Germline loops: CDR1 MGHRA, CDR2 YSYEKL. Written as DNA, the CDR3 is TGCGCCAGCAGCCAAGGGGGACACACCACCTACGAGCAGTACTTC. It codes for CASSQGGHTTYEQYF.

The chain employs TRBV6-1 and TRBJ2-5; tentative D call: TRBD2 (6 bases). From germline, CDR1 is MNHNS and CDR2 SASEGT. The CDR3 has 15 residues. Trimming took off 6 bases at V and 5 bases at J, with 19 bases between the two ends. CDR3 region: CASRDYSEPAETQYF. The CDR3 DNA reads TGTGCCAGCAGGGACTACAGCGAACCTGCGGAGACCCAGTACTTC.

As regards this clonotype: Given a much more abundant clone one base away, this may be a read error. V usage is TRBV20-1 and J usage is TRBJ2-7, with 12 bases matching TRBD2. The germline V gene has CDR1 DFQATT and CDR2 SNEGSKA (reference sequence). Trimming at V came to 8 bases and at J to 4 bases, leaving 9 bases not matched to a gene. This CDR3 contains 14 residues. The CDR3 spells CSTPGLAGLYEQYF. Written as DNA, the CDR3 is TGCAGTACACCCGGACTAGCGGGGTTGTACGAGCAGTACTTC.

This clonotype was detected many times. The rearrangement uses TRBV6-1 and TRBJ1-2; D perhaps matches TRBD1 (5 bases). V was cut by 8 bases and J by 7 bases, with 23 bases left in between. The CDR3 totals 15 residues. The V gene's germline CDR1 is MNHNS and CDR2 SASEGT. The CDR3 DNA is TGTGCCAGCGGTATAACCCTCCAGGCCGGGGGTGGCTACACCTTC. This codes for CASGITLQAGGGYTF.

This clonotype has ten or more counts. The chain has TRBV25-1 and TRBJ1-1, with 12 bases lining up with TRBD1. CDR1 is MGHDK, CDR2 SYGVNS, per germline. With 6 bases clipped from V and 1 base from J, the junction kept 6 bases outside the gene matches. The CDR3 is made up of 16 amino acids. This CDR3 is CASSLGTGGGNTEAFF. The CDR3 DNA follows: TGTGCCAGCAGCCTCGGGACAGGGGGCGGGAACACTGAAGCTTTCTTT.

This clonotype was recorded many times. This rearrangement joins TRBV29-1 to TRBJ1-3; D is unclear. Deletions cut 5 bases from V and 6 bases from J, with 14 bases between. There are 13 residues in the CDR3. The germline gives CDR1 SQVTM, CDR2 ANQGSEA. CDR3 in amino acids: CSVRRRLENTIYF. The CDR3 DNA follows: TGCAGCGTTCGAAGGCGGTTAGAAAACACCATATATTTT. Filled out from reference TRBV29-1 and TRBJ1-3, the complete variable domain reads SAVISQKPSRDICQRGTSLTIQCQVDSQVTMMFWYRQQPGQSLTLIATANQGSEATYESGFVIDKFPISRPNLTFSTLTVSNMSPEDSSIYLCSVRRRLENTIYFGEGSWLTVV.

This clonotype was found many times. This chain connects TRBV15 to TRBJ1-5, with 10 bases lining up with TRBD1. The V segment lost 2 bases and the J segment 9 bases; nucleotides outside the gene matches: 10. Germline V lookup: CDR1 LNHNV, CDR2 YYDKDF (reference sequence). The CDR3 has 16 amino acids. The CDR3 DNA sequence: TGTGCCACCAGCAGATCCTCGGGACAGGGGTATTGGCCCCAGCATTTT. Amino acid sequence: CATSRSSGQGYWPQHF.

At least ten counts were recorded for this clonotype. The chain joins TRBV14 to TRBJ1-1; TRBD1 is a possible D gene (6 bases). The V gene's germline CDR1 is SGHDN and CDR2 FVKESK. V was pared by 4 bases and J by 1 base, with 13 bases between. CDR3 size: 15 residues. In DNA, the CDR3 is TGTGCCAGCAGCCCGGGGGGGACAACGAACACTGAAGCTTTCTTT. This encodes CASSPGGTTNTEAFF. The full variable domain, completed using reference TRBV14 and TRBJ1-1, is EAGVTQFPSHSVIEKGQTVTLRCDPISGHDNLYWYRRVMGKEIKFLLHFVKESKQDESGMPNNRFLAERTGGTYSTLKVQPAELEDSGVYFCASSPGGTTNTEAFFGQGTRLTVV.

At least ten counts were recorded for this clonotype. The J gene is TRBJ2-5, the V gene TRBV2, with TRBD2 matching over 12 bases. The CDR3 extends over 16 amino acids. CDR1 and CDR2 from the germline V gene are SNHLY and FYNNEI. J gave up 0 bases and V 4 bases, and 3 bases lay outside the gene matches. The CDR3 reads CASSGTSGEYQETQYF. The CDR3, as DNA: TGTGCCAGCAGTGGGACTAGCGGGGAGTACCAAGAGACCCAGTACTTC.

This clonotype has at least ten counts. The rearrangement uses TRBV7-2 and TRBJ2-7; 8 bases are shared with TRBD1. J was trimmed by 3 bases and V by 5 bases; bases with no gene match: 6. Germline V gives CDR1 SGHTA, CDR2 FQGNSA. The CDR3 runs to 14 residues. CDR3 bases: TGTGCCAGCAGCGAAAGACAGGGGCACTACGAGCAGTACTTC. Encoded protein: CASSERQGHYEQYF.

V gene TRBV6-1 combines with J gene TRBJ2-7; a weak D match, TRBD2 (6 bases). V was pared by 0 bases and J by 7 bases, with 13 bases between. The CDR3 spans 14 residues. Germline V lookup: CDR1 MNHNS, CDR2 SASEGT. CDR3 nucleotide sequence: TGTGCCAGCAGTGAAGCGGAGGGGCGCCGTGAGCAGTACTTC. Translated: CASSEAEGRREQYF.

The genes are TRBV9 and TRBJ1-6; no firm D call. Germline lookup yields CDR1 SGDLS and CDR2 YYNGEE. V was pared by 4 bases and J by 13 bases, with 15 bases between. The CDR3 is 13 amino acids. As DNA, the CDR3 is TGTGCCAGCAGCTTAGGACCATCTGGGCCCCTCCACTTT. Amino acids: CASSLGPSGPLHF. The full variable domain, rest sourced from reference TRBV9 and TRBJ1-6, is DSGVTQTPKHLITATGQRVTLRCSPRSGDLSVYWYQQSLDQGLQFLIQYYNGEERAKGNILERFSAQQFPDLHSELNLSSLELGDSALYFCASSLGPSGPLHFGNGTRLTVT.

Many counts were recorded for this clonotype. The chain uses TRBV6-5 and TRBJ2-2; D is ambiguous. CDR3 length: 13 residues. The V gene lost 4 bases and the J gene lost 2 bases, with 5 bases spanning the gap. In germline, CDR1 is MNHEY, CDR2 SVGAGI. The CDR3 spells CASSSINTGELFF. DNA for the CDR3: TGTGCCAGCAGTTCCATTAACACCGGGGAGCTGTTTTTT.

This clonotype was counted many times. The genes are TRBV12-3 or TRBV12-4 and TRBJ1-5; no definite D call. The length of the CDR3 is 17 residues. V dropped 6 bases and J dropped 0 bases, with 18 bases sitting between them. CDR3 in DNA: TGTGCCAGCAGCCCGGGCCAGGCAGAATATAGCAATCAGCCCCAGCATTTT. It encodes CASSPGQAEYSNQPQHF.

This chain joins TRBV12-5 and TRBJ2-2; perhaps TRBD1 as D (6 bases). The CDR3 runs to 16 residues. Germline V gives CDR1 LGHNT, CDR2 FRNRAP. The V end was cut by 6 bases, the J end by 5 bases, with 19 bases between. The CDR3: CASGRSSGAGTGELFF. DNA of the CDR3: TGTGCTAGTGGACGAAGTTCAGGGGCAGGGACCGGGGAGCTGTTTTTT.

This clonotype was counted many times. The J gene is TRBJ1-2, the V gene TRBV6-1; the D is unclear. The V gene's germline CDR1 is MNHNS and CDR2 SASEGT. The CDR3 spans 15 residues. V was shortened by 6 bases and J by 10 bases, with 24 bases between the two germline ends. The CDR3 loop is CASSPEFKPGGFYTF. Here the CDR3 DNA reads TGTGCCAGCAGCCCTGAATTTAAGCCGGGAGGGTTCTACACCTTC.

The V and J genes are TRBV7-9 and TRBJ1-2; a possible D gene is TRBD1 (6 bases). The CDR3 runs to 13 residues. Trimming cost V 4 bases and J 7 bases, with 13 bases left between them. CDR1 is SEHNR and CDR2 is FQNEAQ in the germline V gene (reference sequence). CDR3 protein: CASSSRQEGGYTF. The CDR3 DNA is TGTGCCAGCAGCTCCCGACAGGAGGGTGGCTACACCTTC.

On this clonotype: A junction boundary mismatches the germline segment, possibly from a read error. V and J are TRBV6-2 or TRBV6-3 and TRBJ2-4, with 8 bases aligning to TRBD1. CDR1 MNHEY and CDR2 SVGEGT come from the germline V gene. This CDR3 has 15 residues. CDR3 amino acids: CATSLQGALKNIKYF. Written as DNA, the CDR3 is TGTGCCACTTCGCTGCAGGGGGCCCTCAAAAACATTAAGTACTTC.

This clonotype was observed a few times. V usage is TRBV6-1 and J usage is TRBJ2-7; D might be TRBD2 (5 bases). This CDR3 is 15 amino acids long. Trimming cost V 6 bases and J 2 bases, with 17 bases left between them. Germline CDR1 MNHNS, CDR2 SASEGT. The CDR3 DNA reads TGTGCCAGCAGAGAGGGAATCACCGAGCCCTACGAGCAGTACTTC. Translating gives CASREGITEPYEQYF.

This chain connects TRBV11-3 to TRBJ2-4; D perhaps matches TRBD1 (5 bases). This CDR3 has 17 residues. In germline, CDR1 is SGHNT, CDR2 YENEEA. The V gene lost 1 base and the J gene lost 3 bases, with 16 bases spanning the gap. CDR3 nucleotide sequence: TGTGCCAGCAGCTTAGGGCACCAGGGTATCGGCAAAAACATTCAGTACTTC. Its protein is CASSLGHQGIGKNIQYF.

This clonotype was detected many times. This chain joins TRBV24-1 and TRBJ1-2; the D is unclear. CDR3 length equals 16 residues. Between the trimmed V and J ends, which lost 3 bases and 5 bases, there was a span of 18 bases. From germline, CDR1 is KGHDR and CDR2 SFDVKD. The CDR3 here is CATSDRTGPTTYGYTF. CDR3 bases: TGTGCCACCAGTGATCGAACCGGACCAACTACTTATGGCTACACCTTC.

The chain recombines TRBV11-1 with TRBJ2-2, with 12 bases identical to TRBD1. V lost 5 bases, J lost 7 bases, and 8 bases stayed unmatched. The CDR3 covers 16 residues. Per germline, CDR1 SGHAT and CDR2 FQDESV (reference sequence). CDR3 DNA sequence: TGTGCCAGCAGCAACCGGGACAGGGGGCTTCACGGGGAGCTGTTTTTT. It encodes CASSNRDRGLHGELFF.